Below are 22 T cell receptor beta chains sequenced from a single sample in a study of response to subunit inactivated influenza vaccine. TCRdb reprocessed the RT-PCR reads via MiXCR and lists one record per CDR3 protein. The sample lists under 200,000 distinct CDR3 sequences; approximately 10% were seen once. The source was non-naive T cells sorted from PBMCs, collected roughly 45 days after vaccination. The receptors were gathered from a man aged 50-60 years who received an inactivated influenza vaccine.

The chain carries TRBV10-3 and TRBJ2-3; TRBD2 matches at 9 bases. V lost 7 bases and J lost 2; bases outside the gene matches: 4. Germline-derived CDR1 and CDR2 are ENHRY and SYGVKD. CDR3 length: 14 amino acids. The CDR3 region is CAITPSGDTDTQYF. In nucleotides, the CDR3 is TGTGCCATCACGCCTAGCGGGGACACAGATACGCAGTATTTT.

Many counts were recorded for this clonotype. The CDR3 DNA is TGCAGTGCTACTGGAATAGGAGATACGCAGTATTTT. As protein: CSATGIGDTQYF. V and J are TRBV20-1 and TRBJ2-3; D gene unclear. The CDR3 spans 12 residues. The germline V and J ends were trimmed by 4 bases and 5 bases, with 10 bases remaining between them. Looked up from germline, CDR1 is DFQATT and CDR2 is SNEGSKA (reference sequence).

This clonotype was seen ten or more times. V usage is TRBV7-8 and J usage is TRBJ2-6; D remains unclear. The CDR3 runs to 19 residues. With 0 bases removed from V and 0 bases from J, the gap between germline ends came to 15 bases. Germline CDR1 SGHVS, CDR2 FQNEAQ. CDR3 in amino acids: CASSLAYSARSSGANVLTF. Here the CDR3 DNA reads TGTGCCAGCAGCTTAGCCTACTCAGCTCGCAGCTCTGGGGCCAACGTCCTGACTTTC.

This clonotype was found once. No DNA is shown, since the ends of the CDR3 on it are uncertain; the CDR3 is the one TCRdb lists. The V call is TRBV11-2, the J call TRBJ1-1; the table's D call TRBD1 went unverified against the DNA. Inclusive of both ends, the CDR3 amounts to 15 amino acids. Germline V gene sequence: CDR1 SGHAT, CDR2 FQNNGV. CDR3 loop: CASSWGTGAKTEALF.

This clonotype was recorded a few times. V is TRBV20-1 and J is TRBJ2-2; 9 bases match TRBD1. This CDR3 comprises 15 residues. Unmatched junction bases numbered 5, after V lost 2 bases and J lost 4 bases. Germline V gene data show CDR1 as DFQATT and CDR2 as SNEGSKA (reference sequence). The CDR3 is CSARTGTGRTGELFF. CDR3 DNA sequence: TGCAGTGCTAGAACCGGGACAGGGCGCACCGGGGAGCTGTTTTTT.

This chain connects TRBV7-9 to TRBJ2-3, with a possible D match to TRBD2 (7 bases). Trimming pared 6 bases from V and 0 bases from J, leaving 13 bases between. CDR1 is SEHNR, CDR2 FQNEAQ, per germline (reference sequence). The CDR3 consists of 15 residues. The CDR3 nucleotides read TGTGCCAGCAGGTTGGGGGGGGCCAGCACAGATACGCAGTATTTT. It encodes CASRLGGASTDTQYF.

This clonotype was detected a few times. The rearrangement joins TRBV12-3 or TRBV12-4 to TRBJ1-1, with D uncertain. V lost 4 bases and J 4 bases, leaving 13 bases between the germline ends. This CDR3 region has 14 residues. The CDR3, as DNA: TGTGCCAGCAGTTATAATACCGGGCTCACTGAAGCTTTCTTT. This gives the protein CASSYNTGLTEAFF.

This clonotype has just a few counts. This chain links TRBV20-1 with TRBJ2-1; 14 nucleotides align to TRBD2. This CDR3 region has 19 residues. Germline V gives CDR1 DFQATT, CDR2 SNEGSKA (reference sequence). V shed 3 bases, J shed 0 bases, and the junction held 10 bases outside the gene matches. The CDR3 spells CSASAQRLAGGLSYNEQFF. CDR3 DNA sequence: TGCAGTGCTAGCGCCCAAAGACTAGCGGGAGGGCTCTCCTACAATGAGCAGTTCTTC.

This clonotype was detected a few times. The chain carries TRBV7-3 and TRBJ2-1, with D unresolved. V was clipped by 8 bases and J by 7 bases, with 18 bases between them. The V gene's germline CDR1 is SGHTA and CDR2 FQGTGA. There are 14 residues in the CDR3. This CDR3 reads CASGRRHLGNEQFF. CDR3 DNA: TGTGCCAGCGGAAGGAGACACCTTGGGAATGAGCAGTTCTTC. The complete variable domain, with remaining parts taken from reference TRBV7-3 and TRBJ2-1, reads GAGVSQTPSNKVTEKGKYVELRCDPISGHTALYWYRQSLGQGPEFLIYFQGTGAADDSGLPNDRFFAVRPEGSVSTLKIQRTERGDSAVYLCASGRRHLGNEQFFGPGTRLTVL.

The chain has TRBV14 and TRBJ2-1; possibly TRBD2 for D (5 bases). Germline assignment: CDR1 SGHDN and CDR2 FVKESK. The CDR3 is 14 residues long. V lost 7 bases and J lost 7, with 17 bases in between. The CDR3 region is CASISGLAENEQFF. The CDR3 DNA sequence: TGTGCCAGCATCTCCGGACTTGCGGAAAATGAGCAGTTCTTC.

The V gene is TRBV3-1, the J gene TRBJ2-6; D unresolved. The V and J ends lost 0 bases and 2 bases respectively, with 2 bases between them. The CDR3 contains 14 residues. The germline gives CDR1 LGHDT, CDR2 YNNKEL (reference sequence). In DNA, the CDR3 is TGTGCCAGCAGCCAAGATCCTGGGGCCAACGTCCTGACTTTC. It codes for CASSQDPGANVLTF.

This chain connects TRBV10-3 to TRBJ2-7, with TRBD2 identical over 7 bases. V shed 5 bases, J shed 7 bases, and the junction held 8 bases outside the gene matches. The CDR3 has 13 amino acids. Germline CDR1 reads ENHRY; CDR2 reads SYGVKD. This CDR3 is CAISSGAPTEQYF. CDR3 bases: TGTGCCATCAGTAGCGGGGCCCCTACGGAGCAGTACTTC.

This clonotype appeared a few times. The chain has TRBV6-6 and TRBJ2-5, with D hard to call. There are 12 residues in the CDR3. With 2 bases removed from V and 5 bases from J, the gap between germline ends came to 6 bases. CDR1 and CDR2 (germline): MNHNY, SVGAGI (reference sequence). DNA of the CDR3: TGTGCCAGCAGTTACGGCCCGGAGACCCAGTACTTC. Translation gives CASSYGPETQYF.

At least ten counts were recorded for this clonotype. Here the CDR3 reads CASSFFRGLYNEQFF. The DNA of the CDR3 is TGTGCCAGCAGCTTCTTCAGGGGGCTCTACAATGAGCAGTTCTTC. The chain combines TRBV5-6 with TRBJ2-1, with TRBD1 identical over 8 bases. The CDR3 is 15 amino acids. Germline V gene data show CDR1 as SGHDT and CDR2 as YYEEEE. With V trimmed by 2 bases and J by 3 bases, 4 bases remained unmatched.

Only a few counts were recorded for this clonotype. This sequence joins TRBV7-2 and TRBJ2-6; no clear D gene. Trimming shortened V by 4 bases and J by 4 bases, and 11 bases separated the two germline ends. Per germline, CDR1 SGHTA and CDR2 FQGNSA. This CDR3 is 15 amino acids long. CDR3 DNA: TGTGCCAGCAGCTCCCGGAAGTGGGGGGCCAACGTCCTGACTTTC. Its translation: CASSSRKWGANVLTF.

This clonotype is a singleton in its sample. CDR3 nucleotide sequence: TGTGCCAGCAGTTACTCGGGCACAGAGCTAAGCAATCAGCCCCAGCATTTT. This encodes CASSYSGTELSNQPQHF. The chain joins TRBV6-2 or TRBV6-3 to TRBJ1-5; D gene ambiguous. Germline CDR1 is MNHEY and CDR2 is SVGEGT. The CDR3 loop spans 17 amino acids. V was shortened by 0 bases and J by 1 base, with 13 bases between the two germline ends.

This clonotype occurred a few times. This chain connects TRBV5-1 to TRBJ2-5; TRBD2 is a possible D gene (7 bases). The V gene's germline CDR1 is SGHRS and CDR2 YFSETQ. The ends were cut back, 2 bases at V and 5 bases at J, with 13 bases in the middle. The length of the CDR3 is 14 residues. The CDR3 DNA follows: TGCGCCAGCAGCTTCGAGGGGGGGTCGGAGACCCAGTACTTC. Its translation is CASSFEGGSETQYF.

The V call is TRBV7-2, the J call TRBJ1-2; 9 bases are shared with TRBD1. The CDR3 consists of 14 residues. CDR1 is SGHTA and CDR2 is FQGNSA in the germline V gene. J was trimmed by 7 bases and V by 5 bases; bases with no gene match: 8. In DNA form, the CDR3 reads TGTGCCAGCAGCCAGGACAGGGGCCCCCTTGGCTACACCTTC. It is translated as CASSQDRGPLGYTF.

V usage is TRBV20-1 and J usage is TRBJ2-1, with TRBD1 matching over 11 bases. The CDR3 loop spans 14 amino acids. V lost 1 base and J lost 8; bases outside the gene matches: 4. CDR1 is DFQATT, CDR2 SNEGSKA, per germline (reference sequence). The CDR3: CSARGDRGMYEQFF. In DNA, the CDR3 is TGCAGTGCTAGAGGGGACAGGGGGATGTATGAGCAGTTCTTC.

The chain uses TRBV10-3 and TRBJ2-3; 14 positions agree with TRBD2. The CDR3 consists of 18 residues. Trimming at V came to 7 bases and at J to 1 base, leaving 10 bases not matched to a gene. Germline V gives CDR1 ENHRY, CDR2 SYGVKD. CDR3: CAITAVLTSGRGTDTQYF. CDR3 coding DNA: TGTGCCATCACCGCCGTCCTGACTAGCGGGAGGGGCACAGATACGCAGTATTTT.

This clonotype was found many times. The gene calls are TRBV18 and TRBJ2-1; the match to TRBD2 covers 8 bases. The CDR3 is 17 amino acids. The germline gives CDR1 KGHSH, CDR2 LQKENI. Trimming at V came to 6 bases and at J to 2 bases, leaving 12 bases not matched to a gene. The CDR3 nucleotides read TGTGCCAGCTCGCCCTTTTTAGCGGGGACTGCCTACAATGAGCAGTTCTTC. Residues: CASSPFLAGTAYNEQFF.

This sequence joins TRBV4-3 and TRBJ1-3; maybe TRBD1 (5 bases). There are 17 residues in the CDR3. V lost 1 base, J lost 4 bases, and 17 bases lay in between. CDR1 and CDR2 from the germline V gene are LGHNA and YSLEER. In DNA, the CDR3 is TGCGCCAGCAGCCAAGTTGTTACGGCAGGGATCGGAAACACCATATATTTT. It is translated as CASSQVVTAGIGNTIYF.